What follows is one T cell receptor (beta chain) and its context. This sample was taken from a study of blood T cell repertoires in COVID-19. Across the whole study: COVID-19 samples collected from the United States, Italy and Spain covered acute and convalescent phases. T cells, B-cell-depleted T cells, or PBMCs supplied cDNA or gDNA.

Original processing notes: It was from reference gene primer amplification that nucleated cell counts were estimated. Some clones are missing from TCRdb's copy, which holds only in-frame ones; the method was immunoSEQ multiplex PCR. V and J calls and clone size are those listed in that table; D and trimming were worked out from the DNA. Of about 230,000 clones in the sample, over 70% were seen once. CDR1 is SGDLS, CDR2 YYNGEE, per germline. CDR3 length: 19 amino acids. V was pared by 3 bases and J by 0 bases, with 14 bases of the junction left unmatched. V is TRBV9 and J is TRBJ1-1, with TRBD1 identical over 10 bases. The specimen was peripheral blood. This clonotype originated in an elderly woman with acute or convalescent COVID-19. This CDR3 reads CASSAISSGTGALNTEAFF. In DNA, the CDR3 is TGTGCCAGCAGCGCAATTTCTTCCGGGACAGGGGCGCTGAACACTGAAGCTTTCTTT.